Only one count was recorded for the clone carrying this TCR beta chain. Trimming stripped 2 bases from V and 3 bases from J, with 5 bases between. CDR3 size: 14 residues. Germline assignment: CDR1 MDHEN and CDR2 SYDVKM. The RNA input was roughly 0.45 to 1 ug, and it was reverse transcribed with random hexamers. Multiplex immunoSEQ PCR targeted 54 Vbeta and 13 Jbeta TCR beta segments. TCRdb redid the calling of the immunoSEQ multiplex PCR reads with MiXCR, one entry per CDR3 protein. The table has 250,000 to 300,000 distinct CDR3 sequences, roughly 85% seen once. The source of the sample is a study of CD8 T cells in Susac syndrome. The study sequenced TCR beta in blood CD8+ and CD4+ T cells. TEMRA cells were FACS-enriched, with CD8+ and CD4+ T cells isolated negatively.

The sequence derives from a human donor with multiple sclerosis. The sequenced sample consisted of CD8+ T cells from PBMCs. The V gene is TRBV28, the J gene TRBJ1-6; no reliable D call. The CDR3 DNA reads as TGTGCCAGCAGTTTACGGGTCTATAATTCACCCCTCCACTTT. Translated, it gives CASSLRVYNSPLHF.